This entry describes one T cell receptor (beta chain). This record belongs to a study of cytomegalovirus exposure and HLA in healthy donors. The CDR3 is made up of 11 amino acids. The germline gives CDR1 KGHSH, CDR2 LQKENI. Trimming stripped 5 bases from V and 5 bases from J, with 6 bases between. Both 60 Vbeta primers and 13 Jbeta primers went into the PCR. The method was immunoSEQ multiplex PCR; TCRdb's version includes in-frame clones alone and lacks a portion of them. This table holds about 82,000 clones, around three fifths found once. This TCR was recovered from a woman aged 50 to 60 in good health and CMV-seropositive. Material: PBMCs. The chain joins TRBV18 to TRBJ1-1; no clear D gene. Written as DNA, the CDR3 is TGTGCCAGCTCAGCGGGGACTGAAGCTTTCTTT. Amino acid sequence: CASSAGTEAFF.